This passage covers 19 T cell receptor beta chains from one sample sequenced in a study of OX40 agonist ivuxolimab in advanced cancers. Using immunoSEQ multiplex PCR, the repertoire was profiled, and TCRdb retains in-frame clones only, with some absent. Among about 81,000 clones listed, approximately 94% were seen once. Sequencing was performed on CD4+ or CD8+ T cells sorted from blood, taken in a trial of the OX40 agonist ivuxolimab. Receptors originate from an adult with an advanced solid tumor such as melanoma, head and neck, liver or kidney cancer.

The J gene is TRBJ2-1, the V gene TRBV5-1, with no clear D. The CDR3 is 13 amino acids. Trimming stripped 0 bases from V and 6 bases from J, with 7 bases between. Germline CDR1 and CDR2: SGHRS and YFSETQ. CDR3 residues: CASSLGGSNEQFF. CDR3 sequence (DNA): TGCGCCAGCAGCTTGGGAGGTTCCAATGAGCAGTTCTTC.

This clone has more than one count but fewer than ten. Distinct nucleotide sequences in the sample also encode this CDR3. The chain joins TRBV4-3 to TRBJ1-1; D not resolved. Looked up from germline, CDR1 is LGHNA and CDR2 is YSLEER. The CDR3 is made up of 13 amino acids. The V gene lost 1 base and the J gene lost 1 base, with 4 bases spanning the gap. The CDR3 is CASSQAGNTEAFF. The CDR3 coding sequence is TGCGCCAGCAGCCAAGCAGGGAACACTGAAGCTTTCTTT.

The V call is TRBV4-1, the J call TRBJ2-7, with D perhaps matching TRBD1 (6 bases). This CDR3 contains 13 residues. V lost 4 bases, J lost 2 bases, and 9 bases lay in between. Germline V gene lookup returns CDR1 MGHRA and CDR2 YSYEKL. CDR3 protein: CASSPTGTYEQYF. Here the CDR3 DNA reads TGCGCCAGCAGCCCAACAGGGACCTACGAGCAGTACTTC.

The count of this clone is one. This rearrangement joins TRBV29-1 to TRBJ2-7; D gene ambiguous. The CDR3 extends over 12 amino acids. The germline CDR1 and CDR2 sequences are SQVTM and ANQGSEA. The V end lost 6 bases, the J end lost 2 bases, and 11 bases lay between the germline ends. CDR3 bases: TGCAGCGTGTCCCCCTTTCCCTACGAGCAGTACTTC. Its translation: CSVSPFPYEQYF.

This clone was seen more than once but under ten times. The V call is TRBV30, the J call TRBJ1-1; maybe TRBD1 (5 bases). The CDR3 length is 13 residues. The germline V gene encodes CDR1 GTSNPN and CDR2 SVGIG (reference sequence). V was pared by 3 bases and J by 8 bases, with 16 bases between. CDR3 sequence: CAWSHQAGREAFF. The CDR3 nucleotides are TGTGCCTGGAGCCACCAGGCAGGGCGAGAAGCTTTCTTT.

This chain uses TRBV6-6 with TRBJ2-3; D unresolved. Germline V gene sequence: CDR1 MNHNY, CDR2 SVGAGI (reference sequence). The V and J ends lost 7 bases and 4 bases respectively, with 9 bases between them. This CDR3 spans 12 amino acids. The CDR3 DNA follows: TGTGCCAGCACCCTTGACCCAGATACGCAGTATTTT. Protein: CASTLDPDTQYF.

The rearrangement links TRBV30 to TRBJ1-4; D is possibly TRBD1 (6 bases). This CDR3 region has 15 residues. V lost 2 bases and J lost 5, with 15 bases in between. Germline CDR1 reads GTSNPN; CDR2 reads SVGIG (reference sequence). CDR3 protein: CAWSPGGGANEKLFF. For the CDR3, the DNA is TGTGCCTGGAGTCCAGGTGGGGGGGCGAATGAAAAACTGTTTTTT. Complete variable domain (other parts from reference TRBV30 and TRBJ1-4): SQTIHQWPATLVQPVGSPLSLECTVEGTSNPNLYWYRQAAGRGLQLLFYSVGIGQISSEVPQNLSASRPQDRQFILSSKKLLLSDSGFYLCAWSPGGGANEKLFFGSGTQLSVL.

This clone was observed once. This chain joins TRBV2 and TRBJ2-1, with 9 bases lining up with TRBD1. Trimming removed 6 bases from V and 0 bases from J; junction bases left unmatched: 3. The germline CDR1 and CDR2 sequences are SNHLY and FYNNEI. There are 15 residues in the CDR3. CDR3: CASSLTGGSYNEQFF. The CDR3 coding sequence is TGTGCCAGCAGCCTGACAGGGGGCTCCTACAATGAGCAGTTCTTC.

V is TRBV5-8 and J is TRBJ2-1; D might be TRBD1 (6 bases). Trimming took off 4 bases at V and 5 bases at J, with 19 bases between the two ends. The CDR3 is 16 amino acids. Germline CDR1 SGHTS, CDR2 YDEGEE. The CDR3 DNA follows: TGTGCCAGCAGCGATTTACAGGGTTCAGTTAACAATGAGCAGTTCTTC. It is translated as CASSDLQGSVNNEQFF.

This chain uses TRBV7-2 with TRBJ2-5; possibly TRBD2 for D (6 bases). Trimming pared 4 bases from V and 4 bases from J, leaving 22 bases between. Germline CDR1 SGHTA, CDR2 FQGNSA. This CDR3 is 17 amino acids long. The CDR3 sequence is CASSYNGRLAPRETQYF. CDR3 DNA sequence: TGTGCCAGCAGCTATAACGGACGGCTAGCGCCCCGAGAGACCCAGTACTTC.

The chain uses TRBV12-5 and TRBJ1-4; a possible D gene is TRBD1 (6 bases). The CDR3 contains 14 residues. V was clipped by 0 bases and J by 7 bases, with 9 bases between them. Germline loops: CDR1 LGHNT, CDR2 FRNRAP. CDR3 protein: CASGLVPDSEKLFF. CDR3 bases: TGTGCTAGTGGTTTGGTTCCGGACAGTGAAAAACTGTTTTTT.

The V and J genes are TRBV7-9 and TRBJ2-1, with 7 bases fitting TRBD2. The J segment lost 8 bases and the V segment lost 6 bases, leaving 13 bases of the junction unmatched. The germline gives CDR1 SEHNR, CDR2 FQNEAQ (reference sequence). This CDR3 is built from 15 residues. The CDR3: CASSGSGMGQDEQFF. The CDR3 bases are TGTGCCAGCAGTGGGAGCGGGATGGGGCAGGATGAGCAGTTCTTC.

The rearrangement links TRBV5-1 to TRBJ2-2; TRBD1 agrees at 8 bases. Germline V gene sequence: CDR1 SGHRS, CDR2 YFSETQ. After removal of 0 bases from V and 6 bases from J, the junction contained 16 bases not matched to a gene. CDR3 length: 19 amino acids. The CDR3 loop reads CASSLAGGQGYINAGELFF. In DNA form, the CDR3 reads TGCGCCAGCAGCTTGGCCGGCGGACAGGGCTACATCAACGCCGGGGAGCTGTTTTTT.

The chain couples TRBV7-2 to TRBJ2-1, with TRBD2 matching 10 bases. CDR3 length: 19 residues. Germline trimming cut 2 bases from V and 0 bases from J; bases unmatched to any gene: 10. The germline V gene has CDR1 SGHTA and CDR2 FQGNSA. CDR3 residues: CASSLTASGGPSSYNEQFF. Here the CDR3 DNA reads TGTGCCAGCAGCTTAACCGCTAGCGGGGGCCCCAGCTCCTACAATGAGCAGTTCTTC.

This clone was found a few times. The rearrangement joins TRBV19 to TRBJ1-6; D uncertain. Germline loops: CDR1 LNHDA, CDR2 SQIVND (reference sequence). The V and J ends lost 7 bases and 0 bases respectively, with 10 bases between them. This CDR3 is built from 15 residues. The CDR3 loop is CASKGSLSYNSPLHF. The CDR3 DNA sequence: TGTGCCAGTAAGGGCAGCCTCTCCTATAATTCACCCCTCCACTTT.

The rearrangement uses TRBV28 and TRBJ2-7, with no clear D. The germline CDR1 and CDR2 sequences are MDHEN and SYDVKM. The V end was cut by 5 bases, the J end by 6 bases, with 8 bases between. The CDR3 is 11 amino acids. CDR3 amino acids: CASSPGREQYF. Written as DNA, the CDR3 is TGTGCCAGCAGTCCCGGCCGCGAGCAGTACTTC.

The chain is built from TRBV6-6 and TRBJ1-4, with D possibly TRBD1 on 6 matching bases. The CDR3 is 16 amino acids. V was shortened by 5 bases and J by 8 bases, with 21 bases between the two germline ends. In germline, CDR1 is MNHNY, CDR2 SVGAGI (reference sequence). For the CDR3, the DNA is TGTGCCAGCAGTGCCACCTTACAGGGCGGTAGGGAAAAACTGTTTTTT. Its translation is CASSATLQGGREKLFF.

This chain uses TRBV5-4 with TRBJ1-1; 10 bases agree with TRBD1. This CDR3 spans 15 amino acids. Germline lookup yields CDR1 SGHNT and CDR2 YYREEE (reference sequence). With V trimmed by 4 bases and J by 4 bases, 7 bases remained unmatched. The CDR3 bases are TGTGCCAGCAGCCATACCGGGACAGGGGTCACTGAAGCTTTCTTT. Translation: CASSHTGTGVTEAFF.

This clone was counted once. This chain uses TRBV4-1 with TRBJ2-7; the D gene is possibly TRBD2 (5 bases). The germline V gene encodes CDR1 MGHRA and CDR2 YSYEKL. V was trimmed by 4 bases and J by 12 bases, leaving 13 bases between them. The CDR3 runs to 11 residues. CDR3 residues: CASSLEGWLYF. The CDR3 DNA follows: TGCGCCAGCAGCCTAGAGGGTTGGCTGTACTTC.